The following is a TCR beta chain sequence with its context. The data belong to a study of blood T cell repertoires in COVID-19. In the original processing: Scientists estimated how many nucleated cells there were by amplifying reference gene primers. The assay was immunoSEQ multiplex PCR, and TCRdb's table has in-frame clones only and misses some. D and trimming come from the DNA, and the V and J calls and clone size come from that table. The sample lists fewer than 250,000 clones; 75% to 85% were seen once. The germline V gene has CDR1 KGHDR and CDR2 SFDVKD. The CDR3 covers 16 residues. Trimming removed 4 bases from V and 0 bases from J; junction bases left unmatched: 6.

The receptor's source is a woman in her fifties or sixties with acute or convalescent COVID-19. The sequencing sample was made of peripheral blood. The chain links TRBV24-1 to TRBJ1-2; TRBD1 agrees at 8 bases. The CDR3, as DNA: TGTGCCACCAGTGACCGAGGACAGGGCCCTAACTATGGCTACACCTTC. Amino acids: CATSDRGQGPNYGYTF.